This T cell receptor beta chain was recovered during a study of tumor-infiltrating lymphocytes in localized non-small cell lung cancer. Study conclusions and caveats: T-cell fraction did not differ between immunotypes IM1 and IM2.

Sequencing was performed with immunoSEQ multiplex PCR; in TCRdb, only in-frame clones are kept and a portion is missing. The table lists several thousand clones, approximately 82% of them singletons. The germline V gene encodes CDR1 LNHDA and CDR2 SQIVND (reference sequence). The CDR3 sequence is 14 residues long. As to this clone: Its antigen is undetermined. The junction and the germline gene differ at one end; a read error may be behind it.

Sample: uninvolved lung tissue not adjacent to the tumor. The clonotype comes from a human donor with non-small cell lung cancer. The gene calls are TRBV19 and TRBJ2-7; the match to TRBD2 covers 7 bases. CDR3: CASSIVGTTYEQCF. The CDR3 nucleotides are TGTGCCAGTAGTATAGTTGGGACTACCTACGAGCAGTGCTTC. The full variable domain, with the rest looked up from reference TRBV19 and TRBJ2-7, is DGGITQSPKYLFRKEGQNVTLSCEQNLNHDAMYWYRQDPGQGLRLIYYSQIVNDFQKGDIAEGYSVSREKKESFPLTVTSAQKNPTAFYLCASSIVGTTYEQCFGPGTRLTVT.